This T cell receptor (beta chain) was obtained from a study of breast tumors, draining lymph nodes, adjacent tissues. From the multiplex PCR reads, TCRdb called clonotypes with MiXCR, one entry per CDR3 protein. The sample shows about 180,000 distinct CDR3 sequences, roughly 35% of them seen only once. This clonotype was seen at least ten times. The antigen is undetermined. The CDR3 is made up of 16 amino acids. The germline V gene has CDR1 SGHRS and CDR2 YFSETQ. The J segment lost 6 bases and the V segment lost 4 bases, leaving 11 bases of the junction unmatched. Regarding the study as a whole: Tumors had less TCR diversity than lymph nodes, more than nontumor tissue. Findings are consistent with lymph node origin and intratumoral expansion of most tumor T cells. That most tumor T cells come from lymph nodes remained unproven. Compared with basal-like, luminal-like tumors shared significantly more repertoire with nontumor tissue.

Samples came from axillary lymph nodes draining the breast cancer. The specimen sequenced was axillary lymph node tissue. The V and J genes are TRBV5-1 and TRBJ2-1; TRBD1 matches at 9 bases. The receptor was isolated from a female donor with breast cancer. Some clones in this sample may be carry-over from other donors' samples. The CDR3 protein is CASSSTGGHTGNEQFF. Here the CDR3 DNA reads TGCGCCAGCAGCAGTACAGGGGGCCACACGGGCAATGAGCAGTTCTTC. The variable domain in full, with the rest retrieved from reference TRBV5-1 and TRBJ2-1, is KAGVTQTPRYLIKTRGQQVTLSCSPISGHRSVSWYQQTPGQGLQFLFEYFSETQRNKGNFPGRFSGRQFSNSRSEMNVSTLELGDSALYLCASSSTGGHTGNEQFFGPGTRLTVL.